What follows is one T cell receptor (beta chain) and its context. Original processing methods: Researchers report that nucleated cell counts were estimated from reference gene primer amplification. Profiled with immunoSEQ multiplex PCR; TCRdb holds only in-frame clones, not every one. For V, J and clone size, that table is used; D and trimming come from the DNA. This sample has some 220,000 clones; about 83% occur once, and the top ten carry less than 6.5%. Germline V gives CDR1 SGHRS, CDR2 YFSETQ. Trimming shortened V by 0 bases and J by 6 bases, and 10 bases separated the two germline ends. The CDR3 has 14 amino acids. This sample is drawn from a study of blood T cell repertoires in COVID-19.

Sequencing was carried out using peripheral blood. The genes are TRBV5-1 and TRBJ2-1, with no clear D. The TCR was taken from a human donor in a cohort sampled during active COVID-19. Here the CDR3 DNA reads TGCGCCAGCAGCTTGGCTGCAGGCCCCAATGAGCAGTTCTTC. Amino acid sequence: CASSLAAGPNEQFF.